The next 21 T cell receptor beta chains were all read from a single sample in a study of T-cell reconstitution after alpha-beta-depleted transplantation in children. TCRbeta library construction was performed incorporating unique molecular identifiers. TCRdb redid the calling of the PCR reads with MiXCR, one entry per CDR3 protein. The table shows around 580,000 distinct CDR3 sequences, with 23% occurring only once. Sequenced here: PBMCs, mostly from graft donor cells, sampled 360 days after TCRalphabeta/CD19-depleted stem cell transplant. The receptor source for this set is a boy under two years old who had a stem cell transplant for acute myeloid leukemia, so the T cells may come from the graft donor.

This clonotype has a count of ten or more. DNA of the CDR3: TGTGCCAGCAGTTTTACGGCAGATACGCAGTATTTT. This encodes CASSFTADTQYF. The rearrangement uses TRBV12-3 or TRBV12-4 and TRBJ2-3, with unresolved D. The V gene lost 3 bases and the J gene lost 4 bases, with 5 bases spanning the gap. CDR3 length: 12 amino acids.

This clonotype was counted many times. The chain uses TRBV6-2 or TRBV6-3 and TRBJ2-1; TRBD1 is a possible D gene (6 bases). Germline CDR1 is MNHEY and CDR2 is SVGEGT. The CDR3 has 15 amino acids. Trimming cost V 6 bases and J 5 bases, with 17 bases left between them. The CDR3 DNA reads TGTGCCAGCAGGCACAGGGACCTGAGCCACAATGAGCAGTTCTTC. This codes for CASRHRDLSHNEQFF.

This chain links TRBV6-5 with TRBJ2-6, with 7 bases matching TRBD1. The CDR3 covers 19 residues. With 4 bases clipped from V and 0 bases from J, the junction kept 12 bases outside the gene matches. Germline V gene sequence: CDR1 MNHEY, CDR2 SVGAGI. CDR3 sequence reads: CASSSPGQLRLSGANVLTF. The CDR3 DNA is TGTGCCAGCAGTTCCCCGGGACAGTTAAGGCTCTCTGGGGCCAACGTCCTGACTTTC.

This clonotype has only one observation. This chain connects TRBV4-3 to TRBJ2-3, with a tentative D call TRBD1 (5 bases). The CDR3 totals 15 residues. Germline V CDR1 and CDR2: LGHNA, YSLEER. The V gene lost 0 bases and the J gene lost 2 bases, with 9 bases spanning the gap. The CDR3: CASSQEGAPTDTQYF. The CDR3 DNA reads as TGCGCCAGCAGCCAAGAAGGGGCCCCCACAGATACGCAGTATTTT.

The chain couples TRBV7-9 to TRBJ2-1; 8 bases align to TRBD2. The CDR3 is made up of 13 amino acids. The germline CDR1 and CDR2 sequences are SEHNR and FQNEAQ (reference sequence). V was pared by 3 bases and J by 10 bases, with 5 bases of the junction left unmatched. The CDR3 DNA follows: TGTGCCAGCAGCTTCAGCGGGGGTCAGGAGCAGTTCTTC. Amino acid sequence: CASSFSGGQEQFF.

This clonotype was detected only a few times. This may arise from a read error, as a much more abundant clone is one base away. V is TRBV4-3 and J is TRBJ2-1; 11 bases map to TRBD2. V lost 1 base to trimming and J lost 6 bases; unmatched junction nucleotides: 2. The germline gives CDR1 LGHNA, CDR2 YSLEER. The CDR3 loop spans 15 amino acids. The CDR3 sequence: CASSQVAGGLNEQFF. CDR3 DNA: TGCGCCAGCAGCCAAGTAGCGGGGGGGCTCAATGAGCAGTTCTTC.

Many counts were recorded for this clonotype. The chain uses TRBV29-1 and TRBJ2-1; 7 bases are a match to TRBD1. V was clipped by 0 bases and J by 7 bases; unmatched bases: 12. This CDR3 has 16 residues. The germline CDR1 and CDR2 sequences are SQVTM and ANQGSEA. The CDR3, as DNA: TGCAGCGTTGAAGAGCAGGACAGGTATTCCAGGAATGAGCAGTTCTTC. Translated: CSVEEQDRYSRNEQFF.

This clonotype was picked up a small number of times. The V and J genes are TRBV11-3 and TRBJ2-2; maybe TRBD1 (5 bases). The V gene's germline CDR1 is SGHNT and CDR2 YENEEA. Between the trimmed V and J ends, which lost 5 bases and 8 bases, there was a span of 15 bases. The CDR3 length is 14 residues. In DNA form, the CDR3 reads TGTGCCAGCAGCCCGGGCAGGGTCAGAGGGGAGCTGTTTTTT. This encodes CASSPGRVRGELFF.

In its sample, this clonotype was seen many times. The chain uses TRBV20-1 and TRBJ2-7; weak D call: TRBD2 (5 bases). Germline CDR1 reads DFQATT; CDR2 reads SNEGSKA (reference sequence). V lost 0 bases and J 12 bases, leaving 18 bases between the germline ends. This CDR3 has 13 residues. CDR3 DNA: TGCAGTGCTAGAGATGGCGCGGGTCACTCTTTGTACTTC. The encoded protein is CSARDGAGHSLYF.

This clonotype has a count of ten or more. The chain combines TRBV6-5 with TRBJ2-7; D possibly corresponds to TRBD1 (5 bases). The CDR3 totals 15 residues. Between the trimmed V and J ends, which lost 4 bases and 3 bases, there was a span of 16 bases. Per germline, CDR1 MNHEY and CDR2 SVGAGI. DNA for the CDR3: TGTGCCAGCAGTTCCGCAGGGATCCCCTTCTACGAGCAGTACGTC. Encoded protein: CASSSAGIPFYEQYV.

A few counts support this clonotype. The V call is TRBV12-3 or TRBV12-4, the J call TRBJ2-7; a weak D match, TRBD1 (6 bases). Deletions cut 5 bases from V and 0 bases from J, with 17 bases between. The CDR3 has 16 residues. The CDR3: CASSRTWTVSSYEQYF. CDR3 DNA sequence: TGTGCCAGCAGTCGAACCTGGACAGTGAGCTCCTACGAGCAGTACTTC.

This chain connects TRBV15 to TRBJ2-1; D possibly corresponds to TRBD1 (6 bases). Germline CDR1 LNHNV, CDR2 YYDKDF (reference sequence). V dropped 3 bases and J dropped 5 bases, with 20 bases sitting between them. The CDR3 has 17 amino acids. The CDR3 region has the DNA TGTGCCACCAGCAGCGACCGGGACACAACGCGTAACAATGAGCAGTTCTTC. As protein: CATSSDRDTTRNNEQFF.

The CDR3 loop reads CATSRDGVGNTIYF. Here the CDR3 DNA reads TGTGCCACCAGCAGAGATGGGGTTGGAAACACCATATATTTT. The V call is TRBV15, the J call TRBJ1-3, with D unresolved. Between the trimmed V and J ends, which lost 0 bases and 3 bases, there was a span of 6 bases. The CDR3 totals 14 residues. Per germline, CDR1 LNHNV and CDR2 YYDKDF (reference sequence).

This clonotype has just a few counts. The chain links TRBV7-3 to TRBJ2-1; 9 nucleotides line up with TRBD1. CDR1 is SGHTA and CDR2 is FQGTGA in the germline V gene. V trimming: 4 bases; J trimming: 2 bases; junction bases outside the gene matches: 15. This CDR3 region has 19 residues. CDR3 residues: CASSSTGGPGWSAYNEQFF. In nucleotides, the CDR3 is TGTGCCAGCAGCTCCACAGGGGGCCCTGGCTGGTCGGCCTACAATGAGCAGTTCTTC.

This clonotype was observed a handful of times. The rearrangement uses TRBV20-1 and TRBJ1-2; D unresolved. V was pared by 3 bases and J by 8 bases, with 22 bases between. This CDR3 has 15 residues. From germline, CDR1 is DFQATT and CDR2 SNEGSKA (reference sequence). This CDR3 reads CSASEIGPWRGGYTF. The CDR3 DNA follows: TGCAGTGCTAGTGAAATAGGGCCCTGGCGTGGGGGCTACACCTTC.

The sample holds many counts of this clonotype. This chain uses TRBV20-1 with TRBJ2-4, with 8 bases identical to TRBD2. Germline values: CDR1 DFQATT, CDR2 SNEGSKA (reference sequence). The V and J ends lost 1 base and 7 bases, in that order; junction bases with no gene match: 9. The CDR3 consists of 15 residues. DNA of the CDR3: TGCAGTGCTAGAGTTGGGACTAGGGGGGAGAACATTCAGTACTTC. Translation gives CSARVGTRGENIQYF.

The rearrangement uses TRBV20-1 and TRBJ2-3, with D tentatively TRBD2 (6 bases). Germline V gene data show CDR1 as DFQATT and CDR2 as SNEGSKA (reference sequence). The CDR3 is 12 amino acids. V dropped 6 bases and J dropped 6 bases, with 13 bases sitting between them. The CDR3 DNA sequence: TGCAGTGCCCTTGGGACTTTGGATACGCAGTATTTT. This translates into CSALGTLDTQYF.

This clonotype was counted between two and nine times. The chain has TRBV12-3 or TRBV12-4 and TRBJ1-1; no reliable D call. V shed 5 bases and J shed 1 base, with 14 bases lying between them. This CDR3 is built from 15 residues. The chain's CDR3 is CASSLLDGTNTEAFF. The CDR3 DNA reads TGTGCCAGCAGTCTACTAGACGGAACGAACACTGAAGCTTTCTTT.

The chain has TRBV5-1 and TRBJ1-2; 8 bases align to TRBD1. Losses at the gene ends were 2 bases for V and 5 bases for J; bases not matched to a gene: 2. From germline, CDR1 is SGHRS and CDR2 YFSETQ. The length of the CDR3 is 13 residues. The CDR3 sequence: CASSFRGQYGYTF. The CDR3 coding sequence is TGCGCCAGCAGCTTCAGGGGGCAATATGGCTACACCTTC.

This clonotype turned up a few times. V is TRBV5-1 and J is TRBJ2-4; D ambiguous. Germline V gene lookup returns CDR1 SGHRS and CDR2 YFSETQ. Trimming pared 5 bases from V and 1 base from J, leaving 13 bases between. The CDR3 sequence is 15 residues long. CDR3 nucleotides: TGCGCCAGCAGGCCTAGGCCAAGTGCCAAAAACATTCAGTACTTC. Encoded protein: CASRPRPSAKNIQYF. Looking up the rest from reference TRBV5-1 and TRBJ2-4 gives the full variable domain: KAGVTQTPRYLIKTRGQQVTLSCSPISGHRSVSWYQQTPGQGLQFLFEYFSETQRNKGNFPGRFSGRQFSNSRSEMNVSTLELGDSALYLCASRPRPSAKNIQYFGAGTRLSVL.

The CDR3 sequence: CASSKLRGQGWHEQFF. CDR3 bases: TGTGCCAGCAGTAAGCTGCGAGGACAGGGATGGCATGAGCAGTTCTTC. J is TRBJ2-1 and V is TRBV25-1; TRBD1 matches at 8 bases. The ends lost 5 bases at V and 8 bases at J; junction bases unmatched: 14. The CDR3 has 16 amino acids. Per the germline V gene, CDR1 is MGHDK and CDR2 is SYGVNS.